The sequence of this T cell receptor (beta chain) was determined in a study of T cells after yellow fever vaccination. Overall study results and limits: At 95% to 98% for CD4 and almost 90% for CD8, most primary-vaccination clones showed up again after the booster. CD4 and CD8 compartments shared a small share of clonotypes, likely from convergent recombination. Although the secondary response was weaker, it peaked faster, at day 5 versus 15.

It was through 5'RACE template switching that TCR cDNA was made, with a universal primer site and UMIs added. TCRdb re-analysed the 5' RACE reads in MiXCR, keeping a single row per CDR3 protein. The data show some 350,000 distinct CDR3 sequences, 11% seen once. This clonotype was seen a handful of times. Its antigen remains unidentified. CDR1 and CDR2 from the germline V gene are LGHDT and YNNKEL (reference sequence). CDR3 length: 18 residues. Unmatched junction bases numbered 16, after V lost 4 bases and J lost 6 bases. The material sequenced was PBMCs, taken on the day of the first yellow fever vaccination. J is TRBJ1-4 and V is TRBV3-1; 8 bases agree with TRBD1. The receptor was derived from a man between 18 and 29 years old who received the YFV17D yellow fever vaccine. CDR3 coding DNA: TGTGCCAGCAGCCCGCAGGACAGGGTTTTCTTCTCGGATGAAAAACTGTTTTTT. As protein: CASSPQDRVFFSDEKLFF.